The 29 T cell receptor beta chains listed next were all sequenced from one sample in a study of OX40 agonist ivuxolimab in advanced cancers. Libraries were prepared by immunoSEQ multiplex PCR; TCRdb keeps only in-frame clonotypes and omits some of them. In the table there are 91,000 or so clones, under 90% of which are singletons. Sequences were derived from CD4+ or CD8+ T cells sorted from blood, sampled in a trial of the OX40 agonist ivuxolimab. The origin of the receptors is an adult with an advanced solid tumor such as melanoma, head and neck, liver or kidney cancer.

The chain links TRBV5-4 to TRBJ2-4; no clear D gene. The V gene's germline CDR1 is SGHNT and CDR2 YYREEE (reference sequence). This CDR3 region has 15 residues. V lost 4 bases to trimming and J lost 0 bases, with 11 bases between them. The CDR3 loop reads CASSPGGLAKNIQYF. The CDR3 DNA follows: TGTGCCAGCAGCCCCGGTGGTCTAGCCAAAAACATTCAGTACTTC. Full variable domain (missing parts from reference TRBV5-4 and TRBJ2-4): ETGVTQSPTHLIKTRGQQVTLRCSSQSGHNTVSWYQQALGQGPQFIFQYYREEENGRGNFPPRFSGLQFPNYSSELNVNALELDDSALYLCASSPGGLAKNIQYFGAGTRLSVL.

The genes are TRBV5-1 and TRBJ1-1, with D possibly TRBD1 on 5 matching bases. The CDR3 is 15 residues long. V lost 1 base and J lost 5, with 15 bases in between. Germline CDR1 and CDR2: SGHRS and YFSETQ. CDR3 loop: CASSLRAGPDTEAFF. In nucleotides, the CDR3 is TGCGCCAGCAGCTTGCGGGCAGGGCCGGATACTGAAGCTTTCTTT.

The chain is built from TRBV5-4 and TRBJ2-1; tentatively, D is TRBD2 (5 bases). Germline CDR1 SGHNT, CDR2 YYREEE (reference sequence). Deletions cut 4 bases from V and 4 bases from J, with 18 bases between. This CDR3 comprises 16 residues. The CDR3 region has the DNA TGTGCCAGCAGCCAAGATCTGCGGGTAAGATACAATGAGCAGTTCTTC. Translating it yields CASSQDLRVRYNEQFF.

In its sample, this clone was seen a few times. The chain has TRBV19 and TRBJ2-2, with 8 bases that match TRBD2. This CDR3 has 14 amino acids. J gave up 4 bases and V 8 bases, and 6 bases lay outside the gene matches. The germline gives CDR1 LNHDA, CDR2 SQIVND (reference sequence). CDR3 sequence reads: CASRSGSPTGELFF. For the CDR3, the DNA is TGTGCCAGTCGGAGCGGGAGTCCCACCGGGGAGCTGTTTTTT.

In its sample, this clone was seen once. J is TRBJ2-7 and V is TRBV7-3; D tentatively fits TRBD1 or TRBD2 (5 bases each). The germline gives CDR1 SGHTA, CDR2 FQGTGA. Trimming stripped 3 bases from V and 6 bases from J, with 18 bases between. The CDR3 covers 15 residues. The CDR3 DNA reads TGTGCCAGCAGCTTGTCCACCGGGACCCTCACCGAGCAGTACTTC. Its protein is CASSLSTGTLTEQYF. Drawing the rest from reference TRBV7-3 and TRBJ2-7, the complete variable domain is GAGVSQTPSNKVTEKGKYVELRCDPISGHTALYWYRQSLGQGPEFLIYFQGTGAADDSGLPNDRFFAVRPEGSVSTLKIQRTERGDSAVYLCASSLSTGTLTEQYFGPGTRLTVT.

This sequence joins TRBV10-3 and TRBJ2-5, with TRBD2 matching over 15 bases. Trimming removed 8 bases from V and 1 base from J; junction bases left unmatched: 5. CDR3 size: 16 residues. Germline V CDR1 and CDR2: ENHRY, SYGVKD. In nucleotides, the CDR3 is TGTGCCATCGGAGGGACTAGCGGGAGGTCCCAAGAGACCCAGTACTTC. It translates to CAIGGTSGRSQETQYF.

The chain joins TRBV5-4 to TRBJ2-3; D not certain. CDR1 and CDR2 (germline): SGHNT, YYREEE (reference sequence). Trimming removed 1 base from V and 6 bases from J, with 3 bases in between. The CDR3 extends over 11 amino acids. CDR3 nucleotide sequence: TGTGCCAGCAGCTTGTGGGATACGCAGTATTTT. Protein: CASSLWDTQYF.

The chain carries TRBV7-9 and TRBJ1-3; D is unresolved. From germline, CDR1 is SEHNR and CDR2 FQNEAQ (reference sequence). V was pared by 4 bases and J by 0 bases, with 10 bases between. The CDR3 has 15 amino acids. CDR3 in amino acids: CASSYELGSGNTIYF. The CDR3, as DNA: TGTGCCAGCAGCTACGAGCTCGGCTCTGGAAACACCATATATTTT.

The J gene is TRBJ1-3, the V gene TRBV5-1, with D tentatively TRBD1 (5 bases). V gave up 6 bases and J gave up 2 bases, with 9 bases separating them. This CDR3 contains 13 residues. CDR1 and CDR2 (germline): SGHRS, YFSETQ. The CDR3 sequence is CASTGTTGNTIYF. The DNA of the CDR3 is TGCGCCAGCACCGGGACTACTGGAAACACCATATATTTT.

Relative to its sample, this clone is medium-sized. V gene TRBV29-1 combines with J gene TRBJ1-5, with TRBD1 as a possible D gene (6 bases). The V gene lost 4 bases and the J gene lost 6 bases, with 13 bases spanning the gap. CDR3 length: 13 residues. Germline CDR1 is SQVTM and CDR2 is ANQGSEA. The CDR3 nucleotides are TGCAGCGTTGTCAGGGGCGAAGGTCAGCCCCAGCATTTT. It translates to CSVVRGEGQPQHF.

To note about this clone: Other nucleotide sequences in the sample specify the same CDR3. The V gene is TRBV18, the J gene TRBJ2-1, with D possibly being TRBD2 (5 bases). The CDR3 sequence is 12 residues long. The V end was cut by 6 bases, the J end by 10 bases, with 13 bases between. In germline, CDR1 is KGHSH, CDR2 LQKENI. The CDR3, as DNA: TGTGCCAGCTCCCCAAGCGGTAACGAGCAGTTCTTC. This gives the protein CASSPSGNEQFF.

The CDR3 region is CASRPTGTVAYEQYF. CDR3 nucleotide sequence: TGTGCCAGCAGGCCCACCGGGACAGTCGCCTACGAGCAGTACTTC. The J gene is TRBJ2-7, the V gene TRBV6-5; TRBD1 aligns across 7 bases. Germline V CDR1 and CDR2: MNHEY, SVGAGI. This CDR3 has 15 residues. V trimming: 6 bases; J trimming: 2 bases; junction bases outside the gene matches: 10.

The genes are TRBV19 and TRBJ2-2; perhaps D is TRBD1 or TRBD2 (5 bases each). The CDR3 runs 15 residues. Germline CDR1 is LNHDA and CDR2 is SQIVND (reference sequence). V lost 6 bases to trimming and J lost 0 bases, with 11 bases between them. DNA of the CDR3: TGTGCCAGTAGCCCAGGGACGGCGAACACCGGGGAGCTGTTTTTT. Translation gives CASSPGTANTGELFF.

The chain carries TRBV19 and TRBJ2-5; 9 bases are shared with TRBD2. With V trimmed by 4 bases and J by 6 bases, 6 bases remained unmatched. Germline lookup yields CDR1 LNHDA and CDR2 SQIVND (reference sequence). This CDR3 comprises 14 residues. CDR3 in amino acids: CASSTSGEPKTQYF. The CDR3 bases are TGTGCCAGTAGTACTAGCGGGGAGCCCAAGACCCAGTACTTC.

This chain uses TRBV19 with TRBJ2-7, with D perhaps given as TRBD1 or TRBD2 (5 bases each). The CDR3 sequence is 15 residues long. V gave up 3 bases and J gave up 2 bases, with 14 bases separating them. Germline V CDR1 and CDR2: LNHDA, SQIVND (reference sequence). CDR3 residues: CASSIRESNPYEQYF. The DNA of the CDR3 is TGTGCCAGTAGTATCAGGGAGTCGAACCCCTACGAGCAGTACTTC.

The rearrangement links TRBV30 to TRBJ2-5; 7 positions match TRBD2. The CDR3 is made up of 12 amino acids. The junction had 2 bases not matched to a gene; V was cut back by 0 bases and J by 7 bases. The germline gives CDR1 GTSNPN, CDR2 SVGIG (reference sequence). The CDR3 coding sequence is TGTGCCTGGAGTGTACAGCGGGGGACCCAGTACTTC. It yields the protein CAWSVQRGTQYF.

V is TRBV10-3 and J is TRBJ2-7, with 9 bases that match TRBD1. V dropped 4 bases and J dropped 4; count of bases not matched to a gene: 2. The V gene's germline CDR1 is ENHRY and CDR2 SYGVKD. This CDR3 has 13 amino acids. The CDR3 loop is CAISGTGEYEQYF. In DNA form, the CDR3 reads TGTGCCATCAGTGGGACAGGGGAATACGAGCAGTACTTC.

The chain employs TRBV6-6 and TRBJ2-1; no clear D. The CDR3 totals 13 residues. The V gene's germline CDR1 is MNHNY and CDR2 SVGAGI (reference sequence). V gave up 7 bases and J gave up 4 bases, with 11 bases separating them. The CDR3 is CASTRLGYNEQFF. Written as DNA, the CDR3 is TGTGCCAGCACCAGGTTGGGATACAATGAGCAGTTCTTC.

The chain employs TRBV27 and TRBJ2-6; the match to TRBD1 covers 7 bases. CDR3 size: 17 residues. The V and J ends lost 6 bases and 2 bases, in that order; junction bases with no gene match: 10. Germline CDR1 MNHEY, CDR2 SMNVEV (reference sequence). This CDR3 reads CASRLTGVGTGANVLTF. CDR3 bases: TGTGCCAGCAGATTAACAGGGGTGGGGACTGGGGCCAACGTCCTGACTTTC. Full variable domain (missing parts from reference TRBV27 and TRBJ2-6): EAQVTQNPRYLITVTGKKLTVTCSQNMNHEYMSWYRQDPGLGLRQIYYSMNVEVTDKGDVPEGYKVSRKEKRNFPLILESPSPNQTSLYFCASRLTGVGTGANVLTFGAGSRLTVL.

The chain employs TRBV7-9 and TRBJ2-5, with TRBD1 identical over 9 bases. Germline values: CDR1 SEHNR, CDR2 FQNEAQ (reference sequence). With 5 bases clipped from V and 7 bases from J, the junction kept 11 bases outside the gene matches. This CDR3 comprises 15 residues. CDR3 nucleotides: TGTGCCAGCAGCCCCCCAGTCGGACAGGGGCTGACCCAGTACTTC. Translated: CASSPPVGQGLTQYF.

The table lists this clone with a few counts. The germline gene is not matched at one end of the junction; a read error may be the cause. The J gene is TRBJ2-7, the V gene TRBV7-7; 7 bases align to TRBD2. Per the germline V gene, CDR1 is SSHAT and CDR2 is FNYEAQ (reference sequence). CDR3 length equals 21 residues. In DNA, the CDR3 is TGTGCTAGCAGCCCAAGGGGTAGGTGGTCTAGCGGCCAACACTTAACCTACGAGCAGTACTTC. This translates into CASSPRGRWSSGQHLTYEQYF.

The gene calls are TRBV10-3 and TRBJ2-7, with unresolved D. With 4 bases removed from V and 1 base from J, the gap between germline ends came to 5 bases. The CDR3 is 12 residues long. CDR1 is ENHRY and CDR2 is SYGVKD in the germline V gene. The CDR3 here is CAISVQSYEQYF. As DNA, the CDR3 is TGTGCCATCAGTGTCCAGTCCTACGAGCAGTACTTC.

This chain joins TRBV11-2 and TRBJ2-2; 9 nucleotides line up with TRBD2. The CDR3 has 14 amino acids. CDR1 SGHAT and CDR2 FQNNGV come from the germline V gene. V dropped 9 bases and J dropped 5; count of bases not matched to a gene: 7. Here the CDR3 reads CASRSGSGTGELFF. CDR3 nucleotide sequence: TGTGCCAGTCGTAGCGGGAGTGGGACCGGGGAGCTGTTTTTT. Variable domain in full (rest from reference TRBV11-2 and TRBJ2-2): EAGVAQSPRYKIIEKRQSVAFWCNPISGHATLYWYQQILGQGPKLLIQFQNNGVVDDSQLPKDRFSAERLKGVDSTLKIQPAKLEDSAVYLCASRSGSGTGELFFGEGSRLTVL.

This clone was counted a single time. V usage is TRBV19 and J usage is TRBJ1-1, with a possible D match to TRBD1 (5 bases). Per the germline V gene, CDR1 is LNHDA and CDR2 is SQIVND (reference sequence). This CDR3 region has 16 residues. V lost 2 bases and J lost 4, with 17 bases in between. The CDR3 DNA sequence: TGTGCCAGTAGTATAACTCGGCAGGGTTGGAGCACTGAAGCTTTCTTT. It translates to CASSITRQGWSTEAFF.

The J gene is TRBJ2-7, the V gene TRBV5-1, with 8 nucleotides matching TRBD1. The CDR3 covers 15 residues. Germline-derived CDR1 and CDR2 are SGHRS and YFSETQ. J gave up 0 bases and V 4 bases, and 6 bases lay outside the gene matches. CDR3 residues: CASSRTGLSSYEQYF. The DNA for the CDR3 is TGCGCCAGCAGCCGGACAGGGCTAAGCTCCTACGAGCAGTACTTC.

The chain combines TRBV5-6 with TRBJ2-3, with 9 bases matching TRBD2. The CDR3 runs 16 residues. V shed 1 base, J shed 5 bases, and the junction held 8 bases outside the gene matches. Germline-derived CDR1 and CDR2 are SGHDT and YYEEEE. CDR3 protein: CASSLNAGGPLDTQYF. CDR3 bases: TGTGCCAGCAGCTTGAACGCGGGAGGGCCGTTAGATACGCAGTATTTT.

This clone came up once. The chain links TRBV28 to TRBJ2-7; the match to TRBD1 covers 7 bases. Germline V lookup: CDR1 MDHEN, CDR2 SYDVKM. V dropped 7 bases and J dropped 2; count of bases not matched to a gene: 8. CDR3 size: 14 residues. CDR3 DNA sequence: TGTGCCAGCACCCGAGGGGGCTCGACCTACGAGCAGTACTTC. It specifies CASTRGGSTYEQYF.

This chain uses TRBV6-1 with TRBJ2-5, with no clear D. The CDR3 sequence is 12 residues long. Germline CDR1 reads MNHNS; CDR2 reads SASEGT. Trimming took off 1 base at V and 5 bases at J, with 5 bases between the two ends. For the CDR3, the DNA is TGTGCCAGCAGTGAAGTTCGGGAGACCCAGTACTTC. As protein: CASSEVRETQYF.

This chain joins TRBV5-1 and TRBJ1-4, with D perhaps TRBD1 (5 bases). Per germline, CDR1 SGHRS and CDR2 YFSETQ. This CDR3 spans 15 amino acids. V was cut by 4 bases and J by 7 bases, with 17 bases left in between. CDR3 coding DNA: TGCGCCAGCAGCCGGGACGTGCCAAGTGGTGAAAAACTGTTTTTT. This sequence encodes CASSRDVPSGEKLFF.